The source of this TCR beta chain is a study of CD8 T cells in ankylosing spondylitis. This clonotype was observed many times. Antigen specificity is unknown. Notes on the study in general: Made up of under 10 highly homologous variants, a TCR beta motif appeared characteristic of ankylosing spondylitis blood. Matched ankylosing spondylitis synovial fluid reportedly showed significant enrichment of disease-linked clones.

TCRdb reprocessed the 5' RACE reads via MiXCR and lists one record per CDR3 protein. The repertoire includes roughly 490,000 distinct CDR3 sequences, about 5.2% of them detected once, and around 3.5% sits in the top ten. This CDR3 region has 15 residues. Trimming took off 3 bases at V and 8 bases at J, with 16 bases between the two ends. CDR1 is SGHTA and CDR2 is FQGNSA in the germline V gene. This chain joins TRBV7-2 and TRBJ2-2, with a tentative D call TRBD2 (6 bases). The specimen sequenced was blood, either unsorted or a sorted T cell fraction (not recorded which). This clonotype was sampled from a male donor with ankylosing spondylitis. The CDR3 is CASSFVLGGSGELFF. DNA of the CDR3: TGTGCCAGCAGCTTTGTTCTCGGGGGATCGGGGGAGCTGTTTTTT. The whole variable domain, filled in from reference TRBV7-2 and TRBJ2-2, reads GAGVSQSPSNKVTEKGKDVELRCDPISGHTALYWYRQSLGQGLEFLIYFQGNSAPDKSGLPSDRFSAERTGGSVSTLTIQRTQQEDSAVYLCASSFVLGGSGELFFGEGSRLTVL.